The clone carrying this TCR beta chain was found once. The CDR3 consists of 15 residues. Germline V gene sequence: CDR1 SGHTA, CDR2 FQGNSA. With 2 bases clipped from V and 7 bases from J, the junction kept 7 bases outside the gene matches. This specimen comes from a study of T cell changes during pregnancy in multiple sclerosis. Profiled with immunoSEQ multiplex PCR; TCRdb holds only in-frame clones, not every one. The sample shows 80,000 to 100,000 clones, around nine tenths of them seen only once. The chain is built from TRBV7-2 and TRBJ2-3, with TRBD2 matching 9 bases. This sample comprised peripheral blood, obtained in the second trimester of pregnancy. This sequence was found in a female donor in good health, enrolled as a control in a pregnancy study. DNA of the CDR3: TGTGCCAGCAGCTTAAGCCTAGCGGGGTCTAATACGCAGTATTTT. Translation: CASSLSLAGSNTQYF.